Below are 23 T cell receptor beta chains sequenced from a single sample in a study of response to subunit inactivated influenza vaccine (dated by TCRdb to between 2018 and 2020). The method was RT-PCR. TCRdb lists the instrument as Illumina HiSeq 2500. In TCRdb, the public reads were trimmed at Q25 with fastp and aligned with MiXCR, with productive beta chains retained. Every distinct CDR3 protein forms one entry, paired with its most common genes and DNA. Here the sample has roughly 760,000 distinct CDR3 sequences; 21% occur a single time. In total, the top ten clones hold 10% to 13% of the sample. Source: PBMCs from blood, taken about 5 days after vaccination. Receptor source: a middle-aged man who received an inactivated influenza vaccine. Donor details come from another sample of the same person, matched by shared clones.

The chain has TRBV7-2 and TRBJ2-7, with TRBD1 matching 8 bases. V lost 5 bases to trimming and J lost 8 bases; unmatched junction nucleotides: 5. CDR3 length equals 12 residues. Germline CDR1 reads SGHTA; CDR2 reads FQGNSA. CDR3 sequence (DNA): TGTGCCAGCAGCACCCGGACAGGGAAGCAGTACTTC. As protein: CASSTRTGKQYF.

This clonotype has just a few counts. CDR3 residues: CAISQGYSTDTQYF. The CDR3 bases are TGTGCCATTTCACAGGGATATAGCACAGATACGCAGTATTTT. The rearrangement uses TRBV10-3 and TRBJ2-3, with TRBD1 as a possible D gene (6 bases). The CDR3 extends over 14 amino acids. Germline V gene data show CDR1 as ENHRY and CDR2 as SYGVKD. V was clipped by 9 bases and J by 0 bases, with 13 bases between them.

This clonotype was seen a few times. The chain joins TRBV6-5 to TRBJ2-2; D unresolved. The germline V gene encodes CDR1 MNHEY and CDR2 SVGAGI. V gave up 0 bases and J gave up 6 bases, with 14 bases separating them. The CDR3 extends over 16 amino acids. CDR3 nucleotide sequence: TGTGCCAGCAGTTACTCGAGGTCCGCCGGATCCGGGGAGCTGTTTTTT. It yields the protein CASSYSRSAGSGELFF.

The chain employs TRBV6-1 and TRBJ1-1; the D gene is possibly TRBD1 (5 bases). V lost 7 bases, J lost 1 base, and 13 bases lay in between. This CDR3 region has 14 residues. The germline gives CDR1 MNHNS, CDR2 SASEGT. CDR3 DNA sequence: TGTGCCAGCACTCTCCTGGGGGAGAACACTGAAGCTTTCTTT. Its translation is CASTLLGENTEAFF.

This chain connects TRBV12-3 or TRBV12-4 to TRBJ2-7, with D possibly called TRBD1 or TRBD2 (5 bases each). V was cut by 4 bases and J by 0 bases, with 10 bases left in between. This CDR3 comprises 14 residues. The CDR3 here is CASSWGRSSYEQYF. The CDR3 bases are TGTGCCAGCAGTTGGGGACGAAGCTCCTACGAGCAGTACTTC.

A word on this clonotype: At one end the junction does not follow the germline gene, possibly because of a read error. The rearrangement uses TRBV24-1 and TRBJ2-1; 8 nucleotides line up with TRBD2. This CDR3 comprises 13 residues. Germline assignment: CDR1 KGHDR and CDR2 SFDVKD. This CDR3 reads CATRGTAAGEFSF. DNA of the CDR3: TGTGCCACCAGAGGAACGGCAGCGGGAGAATTCTCCTTC.

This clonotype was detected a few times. As DNA, the CDR3 is TGCAGCTCTCTCTCAGCCTCTAGCACAGATACGCAGTATTTT. This sequence encodes CSSLSASSTDTQYF. This chain uses TRBV29-1 with TRBJ2-3; D is ambiguous. Trimming cost V 8 bases and J 0 bases, with 15 bases left between them. CDR1 and CDR2 (germline): SQVTM, ANQGSEA. The CDR3 totals 14 residues.

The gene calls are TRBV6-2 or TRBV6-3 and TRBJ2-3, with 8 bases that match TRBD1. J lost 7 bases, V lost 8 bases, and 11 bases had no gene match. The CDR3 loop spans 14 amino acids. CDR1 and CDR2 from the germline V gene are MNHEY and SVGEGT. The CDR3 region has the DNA TGTGCCAGCGGACAGGGAGTTAGTAGAAATACGCAGTATTTT. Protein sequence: CASGQGVSRNTQYF.

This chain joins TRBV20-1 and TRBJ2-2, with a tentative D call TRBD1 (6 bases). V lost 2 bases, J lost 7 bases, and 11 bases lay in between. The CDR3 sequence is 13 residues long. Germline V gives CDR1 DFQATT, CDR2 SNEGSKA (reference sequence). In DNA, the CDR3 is TGCAGTGCTAGAAGACAGGAACTCGGGGAGCTGTTTTTT. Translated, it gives CSARRQELGELFF.

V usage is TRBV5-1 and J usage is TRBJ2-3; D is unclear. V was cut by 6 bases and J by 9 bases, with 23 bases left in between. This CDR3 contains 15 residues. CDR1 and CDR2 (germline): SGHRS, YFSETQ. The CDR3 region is CASTPPFQVARTQYF. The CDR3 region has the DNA TGCGCCAGCACCCCCCCGTTTCAGGTGGCGAGGACGCAGTATTTT.

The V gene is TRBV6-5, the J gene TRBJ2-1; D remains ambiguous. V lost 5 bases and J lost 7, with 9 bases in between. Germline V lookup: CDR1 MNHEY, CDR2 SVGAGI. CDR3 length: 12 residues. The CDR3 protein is CASSNPRNEQFF. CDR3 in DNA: TGTGCCAGCAGTAACCCCCGGAATGAGCAGTTCTTC.

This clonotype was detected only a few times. In DNA, the CDR3 is TGTGCCACCAAGACAGGGGCATTTGAAGCTTTCTTT. This sequence encodes CATKTGAFEAFF. The rearrangement joins TRBV12-3 or TRBV12-4 to TRBJ1-1; 8 bases match TRBD1. The CDR3 has 12 residues. V shed 10 bases, J shed 7 bases, and the junction held 8 bases outside the gene matches.

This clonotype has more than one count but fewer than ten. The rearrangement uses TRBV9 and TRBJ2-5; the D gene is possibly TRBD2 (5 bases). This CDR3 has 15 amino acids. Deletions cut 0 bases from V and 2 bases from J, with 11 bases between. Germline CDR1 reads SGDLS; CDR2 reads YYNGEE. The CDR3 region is CASSVVTGMQETQYF. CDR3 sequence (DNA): TGTGCCAGCAGCGTAGTAACGGGGATGCAAGAGACCCAGTACTTC.

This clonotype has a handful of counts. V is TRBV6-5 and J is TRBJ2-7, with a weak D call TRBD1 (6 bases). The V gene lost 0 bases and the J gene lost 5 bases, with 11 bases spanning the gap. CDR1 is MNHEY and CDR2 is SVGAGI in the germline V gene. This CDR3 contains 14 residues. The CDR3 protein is CASSYSPGDHEQYF. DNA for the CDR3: TGTGCCAGCAGTTACTCGCCAGGGGACCACGAGCAGTACTTC.

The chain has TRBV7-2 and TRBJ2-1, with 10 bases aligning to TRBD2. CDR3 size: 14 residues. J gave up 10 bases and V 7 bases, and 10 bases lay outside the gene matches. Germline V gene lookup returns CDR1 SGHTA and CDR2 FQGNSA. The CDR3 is CASTILAGVREQFF. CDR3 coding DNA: TGTGCCAGCACCATCCTAGCGGGAGTGCGGGAGCAGTTCTTC.

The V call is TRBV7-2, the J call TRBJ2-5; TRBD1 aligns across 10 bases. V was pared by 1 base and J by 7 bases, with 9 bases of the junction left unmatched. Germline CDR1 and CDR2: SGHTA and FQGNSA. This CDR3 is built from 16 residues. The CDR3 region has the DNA TGTGCCAGCAGCTTAGGTGGGACAGGGGCTCATGGGACCCAGTACTTC. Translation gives CASSLGGTGAHGTQYF.

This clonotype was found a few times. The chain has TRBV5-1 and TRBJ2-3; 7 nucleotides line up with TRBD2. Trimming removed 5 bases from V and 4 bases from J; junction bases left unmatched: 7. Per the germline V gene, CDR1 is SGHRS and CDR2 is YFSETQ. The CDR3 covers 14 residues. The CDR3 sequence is CASSQAGAADTQYF. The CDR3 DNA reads TGCGCCAGCAGTCAGGCGGGAGCGGCAGATACGCAGTATTTT. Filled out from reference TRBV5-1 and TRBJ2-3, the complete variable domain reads KAGVTQTPRYLIKTRGQQVTLSCSPISGHRSVSWYQQTPGQGLQFLFEYFSETQRNKGNFPGRFSGRQFSNSRSEMNVSTLELGDSALYLCASSQAGAADTQYFGPGTRLTVL.

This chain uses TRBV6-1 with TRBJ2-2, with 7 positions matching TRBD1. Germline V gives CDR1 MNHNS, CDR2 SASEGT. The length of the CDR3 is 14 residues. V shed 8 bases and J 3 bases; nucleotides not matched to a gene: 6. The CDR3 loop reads CASQKQGDTGELFF. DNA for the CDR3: TGTGCCAGCCAAAAGCAGGGGGACACCGGGGAGCTGTTTTTT.

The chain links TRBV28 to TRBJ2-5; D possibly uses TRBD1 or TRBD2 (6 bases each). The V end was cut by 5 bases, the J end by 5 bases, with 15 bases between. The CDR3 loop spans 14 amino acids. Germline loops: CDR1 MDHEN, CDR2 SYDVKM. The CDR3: CASSPLQGRETQYF. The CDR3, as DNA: TGTGCCAGCAGTCCCCTCCAGGGGAGGGAGACCCAGTACTTC.

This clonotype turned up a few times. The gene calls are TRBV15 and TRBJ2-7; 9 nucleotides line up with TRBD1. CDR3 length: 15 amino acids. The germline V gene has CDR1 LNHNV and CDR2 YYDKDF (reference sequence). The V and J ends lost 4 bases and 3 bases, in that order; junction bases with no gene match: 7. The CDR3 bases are TGTGCCACCAGCATAACATGGGGACAGGGCTACGAGCAGTACTTC. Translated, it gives CATSITWGQGYEQYF.

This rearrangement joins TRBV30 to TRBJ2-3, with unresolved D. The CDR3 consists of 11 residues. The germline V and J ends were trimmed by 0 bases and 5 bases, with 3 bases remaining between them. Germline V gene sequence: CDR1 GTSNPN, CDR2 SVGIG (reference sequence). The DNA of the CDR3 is TGTGCCTGGAGTGTATTAGATACGCAGTATTTT. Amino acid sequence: CAWSVLDTQYF.

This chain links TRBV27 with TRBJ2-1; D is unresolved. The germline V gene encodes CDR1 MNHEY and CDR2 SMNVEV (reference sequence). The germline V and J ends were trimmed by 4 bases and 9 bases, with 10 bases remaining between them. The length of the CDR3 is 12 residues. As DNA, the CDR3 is TGTGCCAGCAGTTCCCACCGGTTTGAGCAGTTCTTC. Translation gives CASSSHRFEQFF.

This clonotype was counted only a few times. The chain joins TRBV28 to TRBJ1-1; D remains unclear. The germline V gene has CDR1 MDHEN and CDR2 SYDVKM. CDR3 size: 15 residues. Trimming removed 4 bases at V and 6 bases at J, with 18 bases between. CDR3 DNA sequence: TGTGCCAGCAGTTACAACGGAAAAGCTAACCCTGAAGCTTTCTTT. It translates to CASSYNGKANPEAFF.